This is a list of T cell receptor beta chains from one sample in a study of siplizumab effects on memory and regulatory T cells. Assay: immunoSEQ multiplex PCR; the TCRdb copy retains only in-frame clones and omits some. The repertoire includes some 41,000 clones, around 92% of them detected once, and roughly 0.23% sits in the top ten. Material for sequencing was naive CD4+ T cells sorted from blood. The source is a human donor in good health. Both conserved end residues are part of each CDR3. The order of the fields is CDR3 DNA, CDR3 protein, J gene, V gene, clone size, D gene. D genes are given only for firm matches. Only part of the rows carry a size: once, few, many, or a class if the clone is expanded.

TGTGCCAGCAGCTTAGGGTGGGCAGATACGCAGTATTTT,CASSLGWADTQYF,TRBJ2-3,TRBV7-9,once,.
TGCAGCGGTGGCAGGGATGGAGCTGAAGCTTTCTTT,CSGGRDGAEAFF,TRBJ1-1,TRBV29-1,.,.
TGTGCCAGCAGCTTCACGGGAGGGAAACTTTCCTACGAGCAGTACTTC,CASSFTGGKLSYEQYF,TRBJ2-7,TRBV11-2,.,TRBD2
TGTGCCAGCAGCTTACTTGTCTGGCCCCAGCATTTT,CASSLLVWPQHF,TRBJ1-5,TRBV7-8,once,.
TGTGCCAGCAGTGGGGTCTGGACGGTGAAAAACATTCAGTACTTC,CASSGVWTVKNIQYF,TRBJ2-4,TRBV6-1,.,.
TGCGCCAGCAGCCGATTAGGACAGGGGAACAATGAGCAGTTCTTC,CASSRLGQGNNEQFF,TRBJ2-1,TRBV4-1,.,TRBD1
TGTGCCAGCGGGAATGGCGGGGGCCTCTCCTACGAGCAGTACTTC,CASGNGGGLSYEQYF,TRBJ2-7,TRBV2,.,.
TGTGCCAGCAGCACTCTACTAGCGGGAGGGAGGTCCCCTGAGACCCAGTACTTC,CASSTLLAGGRSPETQYF,TRBJ2-5,TRBV5-5,.,TRBD2
TGTGCCAGTAGTATTAGAACCCCTGGCGCTAGCAGCCCCTACGAGCAGTACTTC,CASSIRTPGASSPYEQYF,TRBJ2-7,TRBV19,.,.
TGTGCCAGCAGCTTGCTTGGTCACCAGCCCCAGCATTTT,CASSLLGHQPQHF,TRBJ1-5,TRBV7-2,.,.
TGTGCCAGCTCACCAGGGGAGGATGAAAAACTGTTTTTT,CASSPGEDEKLFF,TRBJ1-4,TRBV18,.,.
TGTGCCAGCAGCTTGGCGGGGCCGGTCCAAGAGACCCAGTACTTC,CASSLAGPVQETQYF,TRBJ2-5,TRBV5-4,.,.
TGTGCCAGCAGCTTAGAGGGGGGTCCCGTTAGCAGGGAGCAGTTCTTC,CASSLEGGPVSREQFF,TRBJ2-1,TRBV7-9,.,.
TGTGCCAGCAGCTCCATTTGGAGCTCCTACGAGCAGTACTTC,CASSSIWSSYEQYF,TRBJ2-7,TRBV5-6,.,.
TGTGCCAGCAGTTTAGCGGGAGTGTTAAATGAGCAGTTCTTC,CASSLAGVLNEQFF,TRBJ2-1,TRBV5-4,once,TRBD2
TGTGCCAGCAGTGACTACAGGGAAGGGAAAGATGAGCAGTACTTC,CASSDYREGKDEQYF,TRBJ2-5,TRBV6-1,.,.
TGTGCCAGCCATACCGCGTGGACTGAAGCTTTCTTT,CASHTAWTEAFF,TRBJ1-1,TRBV2,.,.
TGCGCCAGCAGCCCGGGAGCCTACCAAGAGACCCAGTACTTC,CASSPGAYQETQYF,TRBJ2-5,TRBV4-1,once,.
TGTGCCAGCAGAACAGGAGGAAGCACTGAAGCTTTCTTT,CASRTGGSTEAFF,TRBJ1-1,TRBV6-1,.,.
TGTGCCAGCAGTCCTCCGGTAAGCGGGGGTTTGAATGAGCAGTTCTTC,CASSPPVSGGLNEQFF,TRBJ2-1,TRBV5-4,.,TRBD2
TGTGCCAGCATATACGATAGCAATCAGCCCCAGCATTTT,CASIYDSNQPQHF,TRBJ1-5,TRBV6-5,.,.
TGCAGTGCTAGAGGGGATAATGAGCAGTTCTTC,CSARGDNEQFF,TRBJ2-1,TRBV20-1,.,.
TGTGCCAGCAGCGCATCGGGACAGGCAATTGAAAAACTGTTTTTT,CASSASGQAIEKLFF,TRBJ1-4,TRBV9,.,TRBD1
TGTGCCAGCCCCGGGACAGGGAGTTACGAGCAGTACTTC,CASPGTGSYEQYF,TRBJ2-7,TRBV6-1,.,TRBD1
TGTGCCAGCAACCGACAGGGAACATCCTACGAGCAGTACTTC,CASNRQGTSYEQYF,TRBJ2-7,TRBV6-1,.,TRBD1
TGTGCCAGCTCACGTCGGATGGGCCAGCCTAGCACAGATACGCAGTATTTT,CASSRRMGQPSTDTQYF,TRBJ2-3,TRBV18,.,.
TGCAGCGTTGAAGATGGGGCGGGGCTGCCCCAGCATTTT,CSVEDGAGLPQHF,TRBJ1-5,TRBV29-1,few,.
TGTGCCAGCAGTGAAGCGAGTAGCTCTGGAAACACCATATATTTT,CASSEASSSGNTIYF,TRBJ1-3,TRBV25-1,.,.
TGTGCCAGCAGCCCCCCTTGGGCCTATGGCTACACCTTC,CASSPPWAYGYTF,TRBJ1-2,TRBV7-2,.,.
TGTGCCAGCAGCTTGGGGACAGGGGACCTCTACGAGCAGTACTTC,CASSLGTGDLYEQYF,TRBJ2-7,TRBV5-4,.,TRBD1
TGTGCCAGCAGCTTAGAATCGGGGACCCAGTACTTC,CASSLESGTQYF,TRBJ2-5,TRBV7-7,.,.
TGTGCCAGCAGTTCGGAGGTAGCGGGGGGTAATGAGCAGTTCTTC,CASSSEVAGGNEQFF,TRBJ2-1,TRBV6-5,.,TRBD2
TGTGCCAGCAGCCCCCAGCGGGGGGGCCCAGATACGCAGTATTTT,CASSPQRGGPDTQYF,TRBJ2-3,TRBV5-6,.,TRBD2
TGTGCCAGCAGCCTTATTCTGCAGCGGCCCTACGAGCAGTACTTC,CASSLILQRPYEQYF,TRBJ2-7,TRBV28,once,.
TGTGCCAGCAGTGCCTCCGGGACACCGTACGGCTACACCTTC,CASSASGTPYGYTF,TRBJ1-2,TRBV6-1,.,.
TGTGCCAGCAGTAGGTCAGATACGCAGTATTTT,CASSRSDTQYF,TRBJ2-3,TRBV6-5,.,.
TGTGCCAGCAGGCGGGACAGGGACTATGGCTACACCTTC,CASRRDRDYGYTF,TRBJ1-2,TRBV6-5,.,TRBD1
TGCGCCAGCAGCTTGGAGGAGACCCAGTACTTC,CASSLEETQYF,TRBJ2-5,TRBV5-1,.,.
TGCGCCAGCAGCGCGGATTCGGGACGGAGCAATGAAAAACTGTTTTTT,CASSADSGRSNEKLFF,TRBJ1-4,TRBV5-1,.,.
TGTGCCAGCAGCTTTGGCGGGGGCACAGATACGCAGTATTTT,CASSFGGGTDTQYF,TRBJ2-3,TRBV5-4,.,.
TGTGCCAGCAGCACCTCCCGGACTACCAATGAGCAGTTCTTC,CASSTSRTTNEQFF,TRBJ2-1,TRBV7-2,.,.
TGTGCCAGTAGTATAGGGCCAGGATATGGCTACACCTTC,CASSIGPGYGYTF,TRBJ1-2,TRBV19,.,.